These T cell receptor beta chains were read from a single sample in a study of T cells after yellow fever vaccination. Via MiXCR, TCRdb re-called the 5' RACE reads, giving one row per CDR3 protein. The sample includes a few hundred thousand distinct CDR3 sequences, 6.2% of them seen just once. Sequenced here: PBMCs, sampled 5 days after the yellow fever booster vaccination. These receptors were collected from a man aged 25-40 years who received the YFV17D yellow fever vaccine. The CDR3 runs from the conserved cysteine through the conserved F or W. A D gene is named only where the DNA matches it firmly. Rows may omit the clone size; those that give it use once, few, many or a size class.

D gene	V gene	J gene	clone size	CDR3 protein	CDR3 DNA
NA	TRBV3-1	TRBJ2-1	many	CASSQGLATGSEQFF	TGTGCCAGCAGCCAAGGACTTGCTACTGGCAGTGAGCAGTTCTTC
TRBD1	TRBV29-1	TRBJ1-5	few	CSVLGQGGQPQHF	TGCAGCGTACTGGGACAGGGAGGTCAGCCCCAGCATTTT
TRBD2	TRBV11-2	TRBJ2-3	many	CASSPVATSGIGTQYF	TGTGCCAGCAGCCCAGTTGCGACTAGCGGGATTGGTACGCAGTATTTT
NA	TRBV7-2	TRBJ1-3	few	CASSSKRGRSGNTIYF	TGTGCCAGCAGCTCGAAGCGGGGCCGCTCTGGAAACACCATATATTTT
TRBD1	TRBV4-3	TRBJ1-6	many	CASSQVDRGNSPLHF	TGCGCCAGCAGCCAAGTGGACAGGGGTAATTCACCCCTCCACTTT
NA	TRBV28	TRBJ1-5	few	CASRPMNNQPQHF	TGTGCCAGCAGACCCATGAACAATCAGCCCCAGCATTTT
TRBD1	TRBV20-1	TRBJ2-1	few	CSASDRVGYNEQFF	TGCAGTGCTTCAGACAGGGTAGGCTACAATGAGCAGTTCTTC
NA	TRBV5-1	TRBJ2-7	few	CASMRTVGGTYEQYF	TGCGCCAGCATGCGTACTGTTGGCGGAACCTACGAGCAGTACTTC
TRBD2	TRBV11-2	TRBJ2-4	many	CASSSPQDSGRGVKNIQYF	TGTGCCAGCAGCTCCCCTCAAGATAGCGGGAGGGGTGTCAAAAACATTCAGTACTTC
TRBD2	TRBV6-1	TRBJ2-3	many	CASSRGEGYTQYF	TGTGCCAGCAGCCGCGGGGAGGGCTATACGCAGTATTTT
TRBD1	TRBV12-3/TRBV12-4	TRBJ2-7	many	CASRSGQGSYEQYF	TGTGCCAGCAGGTCCGGACAGGGATCCTACGAGCAGTACTTC
TRBD1	TRBV15	TRBJ2-1	few	CATSRGTGVANNEQFF	TGTGCCACCAGCAGAGGTACAGGGGTGGCTAACAATGAGCAGTTCTTC
NA	TRBV5-8	TRBJ1-3	many	CASSLAGRGSGNTIYF	TGTGCCAGCAGCTTGGCTGGACGGGGATCTGGAAACACCATATATTTT
NA	TRBV30	TRBJ2-7	NA	CAWSTSGSYEQYF	TGTGCCTGGAGTACGTCGGGTTCCTACGAGCAGTACTTC
NA	TRBV4-3	TRBJ2-1	NA	CASSQSERRFYNEQFF	TGCGCCAGCAGCCAAAGTGAGAGACGCTTCTACAATGAGCAGTTCTTC
NA	TRBV12-5	TRBJ2-7	NA	CASGTGVGYEQYF	TGTGCTAGTGGAACGGGAGTCGGCTACGAGCAGTACTTC